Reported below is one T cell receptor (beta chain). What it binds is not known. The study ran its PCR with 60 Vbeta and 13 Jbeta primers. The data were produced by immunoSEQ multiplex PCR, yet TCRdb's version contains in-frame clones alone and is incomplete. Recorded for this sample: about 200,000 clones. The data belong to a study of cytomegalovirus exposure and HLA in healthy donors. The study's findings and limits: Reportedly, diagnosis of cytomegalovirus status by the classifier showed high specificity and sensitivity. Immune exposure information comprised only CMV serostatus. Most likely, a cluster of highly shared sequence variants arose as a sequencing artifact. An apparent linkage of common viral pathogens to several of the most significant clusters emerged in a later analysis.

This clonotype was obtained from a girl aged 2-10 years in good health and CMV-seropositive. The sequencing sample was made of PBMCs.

CDR3 coding DNA: TGTGCCAGCAGTTTAGGGGACAGGGGCTTTGGCTACACCTTC. This encodes CASSLGDRGFGYTF. The rearrangement uses TRBV28 and TRBJ1-2, with TRBD1 matching 10 bases. Germline-derived CDR1 and CDR2 are MDHEN and SYDVKM. This CDR3 comprises 14 residues. V shed 2 bases and J 7 bases; nucleotides not matched to a gene: 4.